Below, 10 T cell receptor beta chains from the same sample are listed, as sequenced in a study of control samples from healthy donors and cancer patients. Assay: immunoSEQ multiplex PCR; the TCRdb copy retains only in-frame clones and omits some. The table records about 150,000 clones, about 90% of them present only once. The sequenced material came from blood. The receptors originated from a man aged 30 to 39 in good health.

V usage is TRBV28 and J usage is TRBJ1-1, with 10 bases lining up with TRBD1. The V segment lost 6 bases and the J segment 11 bases; nucleotides outside the gene matches: 6. The CDR3 has 12 residues. Germline V gene sequence: CDR1 MDHEN, CDR2 SYDVKM. CDR3 sequence (DNA): TGTGCCAGCAGCTTAGGGACAGGGGACGCTTTCTTT. Protein: CASSLGTGDAFF.

The chain links TRBV23-1 to TRBJ1-5, with 9 bases fitting TRBD1. TRBV23-1 is an ORF for which the function is uncertain. The J segment lost 0 bases and the V segment lost 0 bases, leaving 9 bases of the junction unmatched. CDR3 length: 19 amino acids. DNA of the CDR3: TGCGCCAGCAGTCAATCGGACAGGGGACCTATTTATAGCAATCAGCCCCAGCATTTT. Translated: CASSQSDRGPIYSNQPQHF.

The V and J genes are TRBV27 and TRBJ1-2, with TRBD1 matching 11 bases. Germline CDR1 and CDR2: MNHEY and SMNVEV (reference sequence). This CDR3 is 15 amino acids long. Trimming at V came to 2 bases and at J to 4 bases, leaving 3 bases not matched to a gene. The CDR3: CASSLRGQGVYGYTF. CDR3 coding DNA: TGTGCCAGCAGTTTAAGGGGACAGGGGGTCTATGGCTACACCTTC.

The chain is built from TRBV6-1 and TRBJ2-2; TRBD1 might be the D (5 bases). This CDR3 comprises 18 residues. The germline gives CDR1 MNHNS, CDR2 SASEGT. The V end lost 4 bases, the J end lost 0 bases, and 18 bases lay between the germline ends. The CDR3 sequence: CASSGTRGTPSNTGELFF. In nucleotides, the CDR3 is TGTGCCAGCAGTGGGACAAGGGGCACCCCTTCGAACACCGGGGAGCTGTTTTTT.

This chain links TRBV12-3 or TRBV12-4 with TRBJ1-2; D unresolved. CDR3 length: 13 residues. Trimming pared 3 bases from V and 6 bases from J, leaving 11 bases between. The DNA for the CDR3 is TGTGCCAGCAGTTTGAGTCCCGGACATGGCTACACCTTC. It codes for CASSLSPGHGYTF.

V is TRBV19 and J is TRBJ2-3, with 7 bases matching TRBD2. V lost 3 bases to trimming and J lost 6 bases; unmatched junction nucleotides: 15. This CDR3 has 17 residues. Germline V gene sequence: CDR1 LNHDA, CDR2 SQIVND (reference sequence). The CDR3 sequence: CASSIRFPPEAGDTQYF. The CDR3 DNA follows: TGTGCCAGTAGTATTAGATTCCCCCCGGAAGCGGGGGATACGCAGTATTTT.

V is TRBV24-1 and J is TRBJ1-2; no clear D. V gave up 2 bases and J gave up 2 bases, with 5 bases separating them. The length of the CDR3 is 13 residues. Germline lookup yields CDR1 KGHDR and CDR2 SFDVKD. The CDR3 nucleotides are TGTGCCACCAGTGATTCGCAGAACTATGGCTACACCTTC. Protein sequence: CATSDSQNYGYTF.

The CDR3 is CASSLVDRGFHDYTF. The CDR3 DNA reads as TGTGCCAGTAGCCTGGTTGACAGGGGGTTTCATGACTACACCTTC. The V call is TRBV19, the J call TRBJ1-2, with 9 bases aligning to TRBD1. The V gene's germline CDR1 is LNHDA and CDR2 SQIVND (reference sequence). The CDR3 is 15 residues long. V dropped 6 bases and J dropped 10; count of bases not matched to a gene: 15.

The chain carries TRBV27 and TRBJ1-1; 7 bases match TRBD1. CDR1 MNHEY and CDR2 SMNVEV come from the germline V gene (reference sequence). The CDR3 extends over 13 amino acids. Trimming at V came to 3 bases and at J to 5 bases, leaving 3 bases not matched to a gene. The CDR3 here is CASSFGQETEAFF. The DNA for the CDR3 is TGTGCCAGCAGTTTCGGACAGGAAACTGAAGCTTTCTTT.

The V and J genes are TRBV12-3 or TRBV12-4 and TRBJ1-1, with TRBD1 matching over 10 bases. With 6 bases clipped from V and 11 bases from J, the junction kept 6 bases outside the gene matches. This CDR3 spans 12 amino acids. CDR3 coding DNA: TGTGCCAGCAGCAGACAGGGGGCGGGGGCTTTCTTT. It is translated as CASSRQGAGAFF.